This is a list of T cell receptor beta chains from one sample in a study of shared clonotypes between healthy human individuals. Using immunoSEQ multiplex PCR, the repertoire was profiled, and TCRdb retains in-frame clones only, with some absent. Of around 440,000 clones in the sample, about 74% were seen once. Sequencing was done on a sample of PBMCs. These TCRs come from a middle-aged woman in good health. Some clones in this sample may be carry-over from other donors' samples. Both conserved end residues are part of each CDR3. A D gene is named only where the DNA matches it firmly. Some rows mark clone size as missing; the rest say once, few, many or name a class of expanded clone.

j_gene: TRBJ1-2; d_gene: -; abundance: -; v_gene: TRBV5-1; CDR3nt: TGCGCCAGCAGCGGGGATTCAATTTATGGCTACACCTTC; CDR3aa: CASSGDSIYGYTF
j_gene: TRBJ1-4; d_gene: -; abundance: -; v_gene: TRBV6-1; CDR3nt: TGTGCCATCTCATTTGCAACTAATGAAAAACTGTTTTTT; CDR3aa: CAISFATNEKLFF
j_gene: TRBJ2-2; d_gene: -; abundance: -; v_gene: TRBV18; CDR3nt: TGTGCCAGCTCGCTCGACAGCAACACCGGGGAGCTGTTTTTT; CDR3aa: CASSLDSNTGELFF
j_gene: TRBJ1-5; d_gene: -; abundance: -; v_gene: TRBV5-1; CDR3nt: TGCGCCAGCAGCTTGGAGGGGACACGCAATCAGCCCCAGCATTTT; CDR3aa: CASSLEGTRNQPQHF
j_gene: TRBJ2-3; d_gene: -; abundance: few; v_gene: TRBV6-6; CDR3nt: TGTGCCAGCAGCTCTCAGCCAGATACGCAGTATTTT; CDR3aa: CASSSQPDTQYF
j_gene: TRBJ2-5; d_gene: -; abundance: -; v_gene: TRBV7-6; CDR3nt: TGTGCCAGCAGCTTAGGCAACCAAGAGACCCAGTACTTC; CDR3aa: CASSLGNQETQYF
j_gene: TRBJ2-3; d_gene: -; abundance: -; v_gene: TRBV6-5; CDR3nt: TGTGCCAGCAGCCCCCGGCTCGGGGGGCGGGATACGCAGTATTTT; CDR3aa: CASSPRLGGRDTQYF
j_gene: TRBJ2-3; d_gene: TRBD2; abundance: -; v_gene: TRBV2; CDR3nt: TGTGCCAGCAGCGACCCAGCGGGAACTACAGATACGCAGTATTTT; CDR3aa: CASSDPAGTTDTQYF
j_gene: TRBJ2-6; d_gene: -; abundance: once; v_gene: TRBV2; CDR3nt: TGTGCCAGCAGTCCCGACTACTCTGGGGCCAACGTCCTGACTTTC; CDR3aa: CASSPDYSGANVLTF
j_gene: TRBJ2-2; d_gene: TRBD1; abundance: -; v_gene: TRBV10-2; CDR3nt: TGCGCCAGCATGCACAGGGGGTACACCGGGGAGCTGTTTTTT; CDR3aa: CASMHRGYTGELFF
j_gene: TRBJ2-7; d_gene: TRBD2; abundance: -; v_gene: TRBV28; CDR3nt: TGTGCCAGCAGTTTAAGGACTAGCGGGTTCTTTAGGCAGTACTTC; CDR3aa: CASSLRTSGFFRQYF
j_gene: TRBJ2-4; d_gene: TRBD2; abundance: once; v_gene: TRBV6-5; CDR3nt: TGTGCCAGCAGACAATCGGGGGGTAACATTCAGTACTTC; CDR3aa: CASRQSGGNIQYF
j_gene: TRBJ1-1; d_gene: TRBD1; abundance: -; v_gene: TRBV7-9; CDR3nt: TGTGCCAGCAGCTCGGGACAGGCCCCCGAAGCTTTCTTT; CDR3aa: CASSSGQAPEAFF
j_gene: TRBJ2-5; d_gene: -; abundance: -; v_gene: TRBV29-1; CDR3nt: TGCAGCGTTGAATCGTGGGCAGGGAGGGAGACCCAGTACTTC; CDR3aa: CSVESWAGRETQYF
j_gene: TRBJ2-3; d_gene: -; abundance: -; v_gene: TRBV5-1; CDR3nt: TGCGCCAGCATCCCAGCGGACCCTAGCACAGATACGCAGTATTTT; CDR3aa: CASIPADPSTDTQYF
j_gene: TRBJ1-5; d_gene: -; abundance: -; v_gene: TRBV7-8; CDR3nt: TGTGCCAGCAGCTTAGGGGCAAACAATCAGCCCCAGCATTTT; CDR3aa: CASSLGANNQPQHF
j_gene: TRBJ2-1; d_gene: -; abundance: -; v_gene: TRBV7-2; CDR3nt: TGTGCCAGCAGGCCTTCGATTCCCGCGGGTCTCCATGAGCAGTTCTTC; CDR3aa: CASRPSIPAGLHEQFF
j_gene: TRBJ2-3; d_gene: TRBD1; abundance: -; v_gene: TRBV5-1; CDR3nt: TGCGCCAGCAGCTCCGGGACAGGGGTGGGGGATACGCAGTATTTT; CDR3aa: CASSSGTGVGDTQYF
j_gene: TRBJ2-4; d_gene: -; abundance: -; v_gene: TRBV7-9; CDR3nt: TGTGCCAGCAGCCGAGCGGAATCCAAAAACATTCAGTACTTC; CDR3aa: CASSRAESKNIQYF
j_gene: TRBJ1-5; d_gene: -; abundance: -; v_gene: TRBV27; CDR3nt: TGTGCCAGCAAAACCTATGGACGGTCTAGCAATCAGCCCCAGCATTTT; CDR3aa: CASKTYGRSSNQPQHF
j_gene: TRBJ1-1; d_gene: -; abundance: -; v_gene: TRBV18; CDR3nt: TGTGCCAGCTCACCAGTTAAGGGGGGCACTGAAGCTTTCTTT; CDR3aa: CASSPVKGGTEAFF
j_gene: TRBJ1-5; d_gene: -; abundance: many; v_gene: TRBV7-2; CDR3nt: TGTGCCAGCAGCTTATCCGCAGGGACCAATCAGCCCCAGCATTTT; CDR3aa: CASSLSAGTNQPQHF
j_gene: TRBJ2-1; d_gene: TRBD2; abundance: few; v_gene: TRBV11-2; CDR3nt: TGTGCCAGCAGCTTAAAAGGCGGGAGGGCTTACTACAATGAGCAGTTCTTC; CDR3aa: CASSLKGGRAYYNEQFF
j_gene: TRBJ1-2; d_gene: -; abundance: -; v_gene: TRBV27; CDR3nt: TGTGCCAGCAGTCCCAAGGACCGCTATGGCTACACCTTC; CDR3aa: CASSPKDRYGYTF
j_gene: TRBJ2-1; d_gene: TRBD1; abundance: -; v_gene: TRBV5-6; CDR3nt: TGTGCCAGCAGTTGGACAGGGGGTAATAGGAATGAGCAGTTCTTC; CDR3aa: CASSWTGGNRNEQFF
j_gene: TRBJ2-5; d_gene: -; abundance: -; v_gene: TRBV6-5; CDR3nt: TGTGCCAGCAGGGTACCTGGCCGGGAGACCCAGTACTTC; CDR3aa: CASRVPGRETQYF
j_gene: TRBJ2-1; d_gene: -; abundance: once; v_gene: TRBV28; CDR3nt: TGTGCCAGCAGTATGCTCTCAGGGTTCGGGGAGCAGTTCTTC; CDR3aa: CASSMLSGFGEQFF
j_gene: TRBJ1-1; d_gene: TRBD1; abundance: -; v_gene: TRBV25-1; CDR3nt: TGTGCCAGTGCCAGGGGGCGACGAACTGAAGCTTTCTTT; CDR3aa: CASARGRRTEAFF
j_gene: TRBJ2-2; d_gene: TRBD2; abundance: -; v_gene: TRBV27; CDR3nt: TGTGCCAGCAGAGGACTAGCGGGATACACCGGGGAGCTGTTTTTT; CDR3aa: CASRGLAGYTGELFF
j_gene: TRBJ1-5; d_gene: -; abundance: -; v_gene: TRBV4-2; CDR3nt: TGTGCCAGCAGCCAAGATCAAGGGGAGGGCAATCAGCCCCAGCATTTT; CDR3aa: CASSQDQGEGNQPQHF
j_gene: TRBJ1-3; d_gene: -; abundance: -; v_gene: TRBV7-9; CDR3nt: TGTGCCAGCAGCTTGGGGTACGGAGACTCTGGAAACACCATATATTTT; CDR3aa: CASSLGYGDSGNTIYF
j_gene: TRBJ2-1; d_gene: -; abundance: -; v_gene: TRBV30; CDR3nt: TGTGCCTGGAGTGTAGGGGGTGCCGGTGATGAGCAGTTCTTC; CDR3aa: CAWSVGGAGDEQFF
j_gene: TRBJ2-7; d_gene: TRBD2; abundance: few; v_gene: TRBV10-3; CDR3nt: TGTGCCATCAGTGTCGGGGCGGGAGGGACCTACGAGCAGTACTTC; CDR3aa: CAISVGAGGTYEQYF
j_gene: TRBJ2-5; d_gene: TRBD1; abundance: once; v_gene: TRBV15; CDR3nt: TGTGCCACCAGCAGGGGGACAGGGGCGCCCCAAGAGACCCAGTACTTC; CDR3aa: CATSRGTGAPQETQYF
j_gene: TRBJ1-3; d_gene: -; abundance: -; v_gene: TRBV5-1; CDR3nt: TGCGCCAGCAGCTTGGCCGGTCGAGGAAACACCATATATTTT; CDR3aa: CASSLAGRGNTIYF
j_gene: TRBJ2-2; d_gene: TRBD1; abundance: once; v_gene: TRBV7-8; CDR3nt: TGTGCCAGCAGCTCTGGACAGGGGCACACCGGGGAGCTGTTTTTT; CDR3aa: CASSSGQGHTGELFF
j_gene: TRBJ1-3; d_gene: TRBD1; abundance: -; v_gene: TRBV11-2; CDR3nt: TGCGCCAGCAGCTCAGGACAGGGCTCAATCGCTGGAAACACCATATATTTT; CDR3aa: CASSSGQGSIAGNTIYF
j_gene: TRBJ1-6; d_gene: TRBD1; abundance: -; v_gene: TRBV7-2; CDR3nt: TGTGCCAGCAGTATCACGACAGGGCGAGATTCACCCCTCCACTTT; CDR3aa: CASSITTGRDSPLHF
j_gene: TRBJ2-5; d_gene: -; abundance: -; v_gene: TRBV27; CDR3nt: TGTGCCAGCAAACCCTTCCGGGGAGAACGGGGGACCCAGTACTTC; CDR3aa: CASKPFRGERGTQYF
j_gene: TRBJ1-2; d_gene: -; abundance: -; v_gene: TRBV7-9; CDR3nt: TGTGCCAGCAGCTTAGGGACTCCCGGAGGCTACACCTTC; CDR3aa: CASSLGTPGGYTF
j_gene: TRBJ2-2; d_gene: -; abundance: -; v_gene: TRBV4-2; CDR3nt: TGTGCCAGCAGCCAAGATGACCGGGGCCCGGCCGGGGAGCTGTTTTTT; CDR3aa: CASSQDDRGPAGELFF
j_gene: TRBJ2-7; d_gene: -; abundance: many; v_gene: TRBV4-2; CDR3nt: TGTGCCAGCAGCCAAGTACGAGGACAGTCTCTCTCCTACGAGCAGTACTTC; CDR3aa: CASSQVRGQSLSYEQYF
j_gene: TRBJ2-1; d_gene: -; abundance: -; v_gene: TRBV28; CDR3nt: TGTGCCAGCAGTTTCGGGGCCCCAGGGCAGTTCTTC; CDR3aa: CASSFGAPGQFF
j_gene: TRBJ2-2; d_gene: -; abundance: -; v_gene: TRBV5-1; CDR3nt: TGCGCCAGCAGCTTGGCGGCTAGCGACACCGGGGAGCTGTTTTTT; CDR3aa: CASSLAASDTGELFF
j_gene: TRBJ2-7; d_gene: TRBD2; abundance: -; v_gene: TRBV4-2; CDR3nt: TGTGCCAGCAGCCCGCAATCACAACCGGGACTAGCAAGGTACGAGCAGTACTTC; CDR3aa: CASSPQSQPGLARYEQYF
j_gene: TRBJ1-3; d_gene: -; abundance: -; v_gene: TRBV6-1; CDR3nt: TGTGCCAGCAGTGAAGTTACAGGAAACACCATATATTTT; CDR3aa: CASSEVTGNTIYF
j_gene: TRBJ1-2; d_gene: -; abundance: once; v_gene: TRBV15; CDR3nt: TGTGCCACCAGCGCCCGAGGGCAGGGCGATGGCTACACCTTC; CDR3aa: CATSARGQGDGYTF
j_gene: TRBJ2-1; d_gene: TRBD2; abundance: -; v_gene: TRBV7-3; CDR3nt: TGTGCCAGCAGCCCCTTAGCGGGAGCCTACAATGAGCAGTTCTTC; CDR3aa: CASSPLAGAYNEQFF
j_gene: TRBJ2-7; d_gene: TRBD2; abundance: -; v_gene: TRBV28; CDR3nt: TGTGCCAGCAGTCCCGGGACTAGCGGGACCCACTACTTC; CDR3aa: CASSPGTSGTHYF
j_gene: TRBJ1-2; d_gene: -; abundance: -; v_gene: TRBV29-1; CDR3nt: TGCAGCGTTGAAGAAGCAAACTATGGCTACACCTTC; CDR3aa: CSVEEANYGYTF